The following is a TCR beta chain sequence with its context. This record belongs to a study of CD8+ T cells in alopecia areata. V gave up 6 bases and J gave up 9 bases; unmatched junction bases: 8. The CDR3 sequence is 13 residues long. Germline V CDR1 and CDR2: SQVTM, ANQGSEA. cDNA reverse transcribed from extracted RNA served as the sequencing template. Data came from immunoSEQ multiplex PCR; TCRdb stores just in-frame clones and leaves some out. This sample has about 82,000 clones; roughly half occur once, and the top ten carry under 6.5%. Patients with alopecia areata provided lesional scalp punch biopsies as well as peripheral blood.

The sample taken for sequencing was NKG2D-high CD8+ T cells sorted from blood. This receptor was taken from a human donor with alopecia areata. The V gene is TRBV29-1, the J gene TRBJ2-1; the match to TRBD1 covers 10 bases. The CDR3 nucleotides read TGCAGCGTCCCAGGGGGACAGGGGATTGAGCAGTTCTTC. Translating it yields CSVPGGQGIEQFF.